Each of the 2 T cell receptor beta chains below was sequenced from the same sample in a study of shared clonotypes between healthy human individuals. Some clones are missing from TCRdb's copy, which holds only in-frame ones; the method was immunoSEQ multiplex PCR. Here the sample spans roughly 400,000 clones, about 96% being singletons. The sample taken for sequencing was memory CD8+ T cells sorted from blood. Regarding subset: CD45RO+ cells pooled with CCR7-negative TemRA cells. These receptors were taken from a man aged 25-45 years in good health.

This clone was recorded only once. This sequence joins TRBV7-2 and TRBJ2-3, with D perhaps TRBD1 (6 bases). The CDR3 consists of 12 residues. CDR1 SGHTA and CDR2 FQGNSA come from the germline V gene. The CDR3 DNA is TGTTCCCCAACAGGGATGACAGATACGCAGTATTTT. It is translated as CSPTGMTDTQYF.

The chain combines TRBV28 with TRBJ1-5; 7 bases are a match to TRBD1. The CDR3 extends over 12 amino acids. J gave up 7 bases and V 6 bases, and 3 bases lay outside the gene matches. Germline V lookup: CDR1 MDHEN, CDR2 SYDVKM. The CDR3 sequence: CASRTGLQPQHF. CDR3 DNA sequence: TGTGCCAGCAGGACAGGGCTGCAGCCCCAGCATTTT.